The rows below give T cell receptor beta chains drawn from one sample of a study of synovial regulatory T cells in juvenile arthritis. TCRdb's copy holds only in-frame clones and misses some; the assay was immunoSEQ multiplex PCR. With several thousand clones in the sample, the ten largest clones hold 1.5% to 2%. Sample: Treg cells from blood. The receptor source for this set is a donor between 2 and 35 years old with juvenile idiopathic arthritis. CDR3s include the opening cysteine and the closing phenylalanine or tryptophan. Some rows have no size entry. The others give once, few or many, or a class for an expanded clone.

>TRBJ2-7|medium-sized|TRBV29-1|15
CSAGPGTGGKYEQYF
>TRBJ2-2|.|TRBV5-1|17
CASSLLGDGAFPGELFF
>TRBJ1-3|.|TRBV5-1|13
CASSFGDGNTIYF
>TRBJ1-1|.|TRBV7-2|12
CASSLDYTEAFF
>TRBJ2-2|.|TRBV27|13
CASSRLDAGELFF
>TRBJ2-7|.|TRBV2|15
CASSESGEGGLEQYF
>TRBJ1-1|.|TRBV28|11
CASSLEGRGFF
>TRBJ2-5|.|TRBV9|15
CASDKTGGVLETQYF
>TRBJ2-7|.|TRBV14|15
CASSLRQGARYEQYF
>TRBJ1-5|.|TRBV19|15
CASNGGAGANQPQHF
>TRBJ1-4|medium-sized|TRBV7-2|12
CASSGGGEKLFF
>TRBJ2-2|.|TRBV7-9|15
CASSFLAGGPGELFF
>TRBJ1-1|.|TRBV11-2|12
CASSLVGREAFF
>TRBJ1-1|.|TRBV4-2|12
CASSQVGGSAFF
>TRBJ1-1|.|TRBV19|13
CASSRVRNTEAFF
>TRBJ2-1|.|TRBV29-1|11
CSVETYNEQFF
>TRBJ2-1|.|TRBV5-4|11
CASSRYNEQFF
>TRBJ1-5|.|TRBV2|14
CASTARVSNQPQHF
>TRBJ2-7|.|TRBV29-1|12
CSVAGTAYEQYF
>TRBJ2-7|medium-sized|TRBV13|14
CASSRTGPSYEQYF
>TRBJ2-7|.|TRBV7-9|14
CASSWGTGGYEQYF
>TRBJ2-3|.|TRBV18|13
CASSEQGPDTQYF
>TRBJ2-1|.|TRBV4-3|15
CASSQEQRSYNEQFF
>TRBJ2-7|medium-sized|TRBV19|13
CASSIPDRDEQYF